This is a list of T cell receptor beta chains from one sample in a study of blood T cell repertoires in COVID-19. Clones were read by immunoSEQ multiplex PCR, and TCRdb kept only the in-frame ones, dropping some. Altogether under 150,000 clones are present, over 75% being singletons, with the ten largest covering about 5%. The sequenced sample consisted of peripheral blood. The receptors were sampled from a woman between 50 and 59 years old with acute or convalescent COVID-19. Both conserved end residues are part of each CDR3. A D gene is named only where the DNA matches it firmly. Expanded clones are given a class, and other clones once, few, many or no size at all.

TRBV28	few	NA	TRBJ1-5	TGTGCCAGCAGTTTATCGTTGAGCAATCAGCCCCAGCATTTT	CASSLSLSNQPQHF
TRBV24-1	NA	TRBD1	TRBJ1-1	TGTGCCACCAGTGAAAGAGGGACAGAGAACACTGAAGCTTTCTTT	CATSERGTENTEAFF
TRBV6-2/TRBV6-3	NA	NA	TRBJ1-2	TGTGCCAGCAGCCCGGAGCCTTTCTATGGCTACACCTTC	CASSPEPFYGYTF
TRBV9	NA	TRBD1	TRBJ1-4	TGTGCCAGCAGCGGATACGGACAGGCGGGTGAAAAACTGTTTTTT	CASSGYGQAGEKLFF
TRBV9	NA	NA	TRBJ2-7	TGTGCCAGCAGCTCCAGGGACTACGAGCAGTACTTC	CASSSRDYEQYF
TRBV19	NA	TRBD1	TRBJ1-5	TGTGCCAGTAGTTGGGACAGTAGTCAGCCCCAGCATTTT	CASSWDSSQPQHF
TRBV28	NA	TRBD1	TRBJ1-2	TGTGCCAGCAGTGTCGGGGCAGGGGGCGATCCTAATGGCTACACCTTC	CASSVGAGGDPNGYTF
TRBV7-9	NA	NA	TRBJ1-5	TGTGCCAGCAGCTTAAGCCCCTATCAGCCCCAGCATTTT	CASSLSPYQPQHF
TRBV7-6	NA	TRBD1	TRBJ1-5	TGTGCCAGCAGCTTATTTGAGTTAAACAGGGGGCATAGCAATCAGCCCCAGCATTTT	CASSLFELNRGHSNQPQHF
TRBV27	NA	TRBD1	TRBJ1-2	TGTGCCAGCAGTCCCGGGACAGCGGGCTATGGCTACACCTTC	CASSPGTAGYGYTF
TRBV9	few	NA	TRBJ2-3	TGTGCCAGCAGCGGGACTCTCGACCGCACAGATACGCAGTATTTT	CASSGTLDRTDTQYF
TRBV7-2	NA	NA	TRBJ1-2	TGTGCCAGCAGCCGAGAACTCTATGGCTACACCTTC	CASSRELYGYTF
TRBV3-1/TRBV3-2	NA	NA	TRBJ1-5	TGTGCCAGCAGCCAATGGGAGGGAGGTCCGTTGCCCCAGCATTTT	CASSQWEGGPLPQHF
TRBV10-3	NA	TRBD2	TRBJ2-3	TGTGCCATCAGTGAAAGACTAGCGGATGGGGGAGATACGCAGTATTTT	CAISERLADGGDTQYF
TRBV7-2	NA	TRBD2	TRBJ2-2	TGTGCCAGCAGCTTACAGCGGGGGAACACCGGGGAGCTGTTTTTT	CASSLQRGNTGELFF
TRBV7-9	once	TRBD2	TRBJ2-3	TGTGCCAGCAGCTCCTTTCTTTTAGCGGGGGGAGCAGATACGCAGTATTTT	CASSSFLLAGGADTQYF
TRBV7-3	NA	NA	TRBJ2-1	TGTGCCAGCAGCTTACTGGGGAGCTCCTACAATGAGCAGTTCTTC	CASSLLGSSYNEQFF
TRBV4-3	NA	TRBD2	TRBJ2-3	TGCGCCAGCAGCCAAGGGGCCGGGGGGGGCGCAGATACGCAGTATTTT	CASSQGAGGGADTQYF
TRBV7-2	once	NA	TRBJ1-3	TGTGCCAGCAGCTCACAGGGTTCGGGAAACACCATATATTTT	CASSSQGSGNTIYF
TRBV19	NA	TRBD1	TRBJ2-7	TGTGCCAGTAGTATTAGGTACGGGACAGGGGACCGATCCTACGAGCAGTACTTC	CASSIRYGTGDRSYEQYF
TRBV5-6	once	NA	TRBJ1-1	TGTGCCAGCAGCTTGCGTACAGTAGACACTGAAGCTTTCTTT	CASSLRTVDTEAFF
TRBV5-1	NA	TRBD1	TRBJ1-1	TGCGCCAGCAGCTCTCCGGGACAGGGAGGCACTGAAGCTTTCTTT	CASSSPGQGGTEAFF
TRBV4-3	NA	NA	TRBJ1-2	TGCGCCAGCAGCCACCTGGCCACGCGGAACTATGGCTACACCTTC	CASSHLATRNYGYTF
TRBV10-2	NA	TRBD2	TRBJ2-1	TGCGCCAGCGGGCTAGCGGGGGGGGATGAGCAGTTCTTC	CASGLAGGDEQFF
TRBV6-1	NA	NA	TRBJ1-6	TGTGCCAGCAGTGAAGCTTGGCAGGGGACATCACCCCTCCACTTT	CASSEAWQGTSPLHF
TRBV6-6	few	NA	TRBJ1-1	TGTGCCAGCAGTTACGGAGTTGAAGCTTTCTTT	CASSYGVEAFF
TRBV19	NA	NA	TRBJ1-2	TGTGCCACCACGTTTGGGCCTCATGGCTACACCTTC	CATTFGPHGYTF
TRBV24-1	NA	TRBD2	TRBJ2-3	TGTGCCACCAGTGATCAAGCGGGGGGCACAGATACGCAGTATTTT	CATSDQAGGTDTQYF